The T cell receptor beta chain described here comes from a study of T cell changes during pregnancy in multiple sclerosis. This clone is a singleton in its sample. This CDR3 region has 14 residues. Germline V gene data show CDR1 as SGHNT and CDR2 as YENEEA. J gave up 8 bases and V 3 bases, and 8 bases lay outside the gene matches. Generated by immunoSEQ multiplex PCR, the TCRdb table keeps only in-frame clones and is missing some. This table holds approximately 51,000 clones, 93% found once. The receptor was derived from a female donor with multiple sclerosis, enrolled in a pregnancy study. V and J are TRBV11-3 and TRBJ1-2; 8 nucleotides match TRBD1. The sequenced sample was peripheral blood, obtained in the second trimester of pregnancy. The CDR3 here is CASSFQGAQEGYTF. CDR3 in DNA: TGTGCCAGCAGCTTCCAGGGGGCACAGGAAGGCTACACCTTC. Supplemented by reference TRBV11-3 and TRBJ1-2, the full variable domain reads EAGVVQSPRYKIIEKKQPVAFWCNPISGHNTLYWYLQNLGQGPELLIRYENEEAVDDSQLPKDRFSAERLKGVDSTLKIQPAELGDSAVYLCASSFQGAQEGYTFGSGTRLTVV.